This T cell receptor beta chain originates from a study of blood T cell repertoires in COVID-19. Across the whole study: The cDNA or gDNA used as material had been derived from T cells, B-cell-depleted T cells, or PBMCs.

Germline values: CDR1 SNHLY, CDR2 FYNNEI. CDR3 length equals 15 residues. V was clipped by 5 bases and J by 5 bases, with 16 bases between them. TCRdb keeps only in-frame clones here, not all; method: immunoSEQ multiplex PCR. The sample contains a few hundred thousand clones, under 90% of which appear only once. This chain links TRBV2 with TRBJ2-1, with D tentatively TRBD1 (6 bases). The sample was peripheral blood. The receptor was derived from a man aged 50 or older with acute or convalescent COVID-19. The CDR3 region is CASSKRRTDNNEQFF. For the CDR3, the DNA is TGTGCCAGCAGTAAGCGTCGGACAGATAACAATGAGCAGTTCTTC. The entire variable domain, with the rest obtained from reference TRBV2 and TRBJ2-1, is as follows: EPEVTQTPSHQVTQMGQEVILRCVPISNHLYFYWYRQILGQKVEFLVSFYNNEISEKSEIFDDQFSVERPDGSNFTLKIRSTKLEDSAMYFCASSKRRTDNNEQFFGPGTRLTVL.